The present T cell receptor (beta chain) was sequenced within a study of T cells in Graves' hyperthyroidism and ophthalmopathy. Whole-study results and caveats: Prediction of ophthalmopathy progression came a median roughly 6.7 months pre-onset.

Amplification yielded TCR beta CDR3 regions, with RNA transcripts as the source. The HTBI set primed first-round TCR CDR3 RT-PCR. Each CDR3 protein gets one entry after TCRdb re-called the multiplex PCR reads with MiXCR. The table records roughly 530,000 distinct CDR3 sequences, roughly 17% of them present only once. In germline, CDR1 is MNHEY, CDR2 SMNVEV (reference sequence). V lost 10 bases to trimming and J lost 2 bases; unmatched junction nucleotides: 6. CDR3 size: 13 residues. Every diagnosis used clinical symptoms, serum thyroxine and TRAb, thyroid ultrasound and orbital computed tomography. Note on this clonotype: As yet, its antigen is unknown.

The sequencing sample was made of blood. The TCR was taken from a woman under 30 with Graves' ophthalmopathy. The V gene is TRBV27, the J gene TRBJ2-3, with 7 bases fitting TRBD1. In DNA, the CDR3 is TGTGCCACCCCGACAGGGAACACAGATACGCAGTATTTT. The encoded protein is CATPTGNTDTQYF.